This T cell receptor (beta chain) was sequenced in a study of CD8+CD57+ T cells in acquired aplastic anemia. At least ten counts were recorded for this clonotype. Profiling that covered TCR beta VDJ and CDR3 relied on genomic DNA as its template. TCRdb fed the reads into MiXCR, producing one record per CDR3 protein. The sample has roughly 240,000 distinct CDR3 sequences, approximately 45% seen once. Those patients picked for sequencing had displayed CD8+CD57+ cell expansion on flow cytometry. The V end lost 7 bases, the J end lost 4 bases, and 22 bases lay between the germline ends. From germline, CDR1 is SEHNR and CDR2 FQNEAQ (reference sequence). There are 16 residues in the CDR3.

Sequencing was carried out using sorted CD4+, CD8+, or CD8+CD57+ T cells (not recorded which) from PBMCs. This TCR came from a human donor with aplastic anemia. V is TRBV7-9 and J is TRBJ1-1; possible D gene TRBD1, 5 bases. As DNA, the CDR3 is TGTGCCAGCACCTCAGGGCGGAGACCTTGGGTCACTGAAGCTTTCTTT. It translates to CASTSGRRPWVTEAFF.